Described below is a single T cell receptor (beta chain) sequence and its context. Its antigen is still unknown. V dropped 7 bases and J dropped 8 bases, with 14 bases sitting between them. The CDR3 is made up of 12 amino acids. Germline V gene data show CDR1 as MDHEN and CDR2 as SYDVKM. TCRdb called the 5' RACE reads again in MiXCR, with one record for every CDR3 protein. The data show around 320,000 distinct CDR3 sequences, under 9% seen once. The sample originates from a study of T cells after yellow fever vaccination. About the study: In the case of low-cell-number fractions, SMART-Seq v4 Ultra Low Input was used for preparation.

Study outcomes and limitations: Clonotype sharing between CD4 and CD8 compartments was small. The study re-detected most primary-vaccination clones after the booster (96% CD4, 85% to 90% CD8).

This clonotype was sampled from a man aged 18 to 29 who received the YFV17D yellow fever vaccine. The input for sequencing was CD4+ T cells sorted from PBMCs, taken 5 days after the yellow fever booster vaccination. The chain joins TRBV28 to TRBJ1-2; possibly TRBD1 for D (5 bases). As DNA, the CDR3 is TGTGCCAGCACCCCTGGGGGGAGAGGCTACACCTTC. This translates into CASTPGGRGYTF.